A selection of T cell receptor beta chains follows, all from one sample in a study of PD-1 blockade in classical Hodgkin lymphoma. The assay was immunoSEQ multiplex PCR, and TCRdb's table has in-frame clones only and misses some. The top ten clones hold about 16% of a sample with about 53,000 clones, over 70% of them seen once. This sample comprised peripheral blood mononuclear cells (PBMCs), obtained at baseline. The receptors come from a human donor with classical Hodgkin lymphoma. Each CDR3 is given with its conserved first and last residue. D genes are given only for firm matches. Size is omitted from some rows. Given values are once, few, many or a class for expanded clones.

>NA|NA|TRBV9|TRBJ1-5
CASGRMGGNQPQHF
TGTGCCAGCGGCCGGATGGGAGGCAATCAGCCCCAGCATTTT
>NA|TRBD2|TRBV4-3|TRBJ2-5
CASSHASGRAGAKETQYF
TGCGCCAGCAGTCATGCTAGCGGGAGGGCCGGGGCAAAAGAGACCCAGTACTTC
>NA|NA|TRBV5-1|TRBJ2-1
CASSLGLGILYNEQFF
TGCGCCAGCAGCTTGGGACTAGGGATTCTTTACAATGAGCAGTTCTTC
>NA|NA|TRBV27|TRBJ2-1
CASSLEPYNEQFF
TGTGCCAGCAGTTTAGAGCCCTACAATGAGCAGTTCTTC
>NA|TRBD1|TRBV9|TRBJ2-3
CASSARQGSSGDTQYF
TGTGCCAGCAGCGCCCGACAGGGATCCTCTGGAGATACGCAGTATTTT
>few|TRBD2|TRBV19|TRBJ2-2
CASSRLAGYVSGELFF
TGTGCCAGCTCCCGACTAGCGGGATATGTATCCGGGGAGCTGTTTTTT
>NA|NA|TRBV11-2|TRBJ2-5
CASSLIGAPETQYF
TGTGCCAGCAGCTTAATCGGGGCCCCAGAGACCCAGTACTTC
>NA|NA|TRBV7-8|TRBJ1-3
CASRPNERSYGNTIYF
TGTGCCAGCAGACCGAATGAAAGGAGTTACGGAAACACCATATATTTT
>NA|NA|TRBV5-1|TRBJ1-2
CASSFGGAYGYTF
TGCGCCAGCAGCTTCGGAGGAGCTTATGGCTACACCTTC
>NA|TRBD1|TRBV4-1|TRBJ2-1
CASSLPTGKNEQFF
TGCGCCAGCAGCCTGCCGACAGGGAAGAATGAGCAGTTCTTC
>NA|NA|TRBV10-3|TRBJ2-1
CAISSSERGDNNEQFF
TGTGCCATCTCCTCATCGGAAAGGGGCGACAACAATGAGCAGTTCTTC
>NA|TRBD1|TRBV5-4|TRBJ1-1
CASSRGQGLKRNTEAFF
TGTGCCAGCAGCCGGGGACAGGGGCTCAAGCGGAACACTGAAGCTTTCTTT
>NA|NA|TRBV29-1|TRBJ2-3
CSVEPGRTDTQYF
TGCAGCGTTGAACCAGGGCGCACAGATACGCAGTATTTT
>NA|NA|TRBV19|TRBJ2-7
CASSTGASLEQYF
TGTGCCAGTAGTACCGGGGCGTCTCTCGAGCAGTACTTC
>medium-sized|NA|TRBV19|TRBJ1-3
CASSLQDRGGNTIYF
TGTGCCAGTAGCTTACAGGATAGGGGTGGAAACACCATATATTTT
>NA|NA|TRBV19|TRBJ1-5
CASSRGVGNQPQHF
TGTGCCAGTAGTAGGGGTGTCGGCAATCAGCCCCAGCATTTT
>once|NA|TRBV7-9|TRBJ2-1
CASIYRVGHPYNEQFF
TGTGCCAGCATCTACAGGGTAGGACACCCCTACAATGAGCAGTTCTTC
>NA|TRBD2|TRBV7-3|TRBJ2-5
CASSNPTSGTETQYF
TGTGCCAGCAGCAACCCGACTAGCGGGACGGAGACCCAGTACTTC
>NA|TRBD1|TRBV4-2|TRBJ2-1
CASSLGQGDYNEQFF
TGTGCCAGCAGCCTCGGACAGGGGGACTACAATGAGCAGTTCTTC
>NA|NA|TRBV7-2|TRBJ1-2
CASSRFSYGYTF
TGTGCCAGCAGCAGATTTTCCTATGGCTACACCTTC
>NA|TRBD2|TRBV7-2|TRBJ2-7
CASRGPGLAGYEQYF
TGTGCCAGCAGAGGACCGGGACTAGCGGGCTACGAGCAGTACTTC
>many|TRBD1|TRBV6-4|TRBJ2-3
CASSDSGQGADTQYF
TGTGCCAGCAGTGACTCAGGACAGGGGGCCGATACGCAGTATTTT
>once|NA|TRBV7-2|TRBJ2-5
CASSLVLGETQYF
TGTGCCAGCAGCTTGGTCCTGGGGGAGACCCAGTACTTC
>few|NA|TRBV2|TRBJ2-3
CASNIRATDTQYF
TGTGCCAGCAATATCAGAGCCACAGATACGCAGTATTTT
>once|TRBD2|TRBV9|TRBJ2-2
CASSVGGTSGTPNTGELFF
TGTGCCAGCAGCGTAGGAGGGACTAGCGGGACTCCGAACACCGGGGAGCTGTTTTTT
>NA|NA|TRBV19|TRBJ1-3
CATHGASSGNTIYF
TGTGCCACCCACGGGGCCAGCTCTGGAAACACCATATATTTT
>NA|NA|TRBV7-3|TRBJ2-3
CASSLAGRGRDTQYF
TGTGCCAGCAGCTTAGCGGGCCGCGGTAGAGATACGCAGTATTTT
>few|NA|TRBV4-3|TRBJ2-1
CASSQDQVLPSYNEQFF
TGCGCCAGCAGCCAAGATCAAGTACTACCCTCCTACAATGAGCAGTTCTTC
>NA|NA|TRBV11-2|TRBJ1-3
CASSWGSSGNTIYF
TGTGCCAGCAGCTGGGGGAGCTCTGGAAACACCATATATTTT
>once|NA|TRBV6-1|TRBJ2-3
CASSGPKGQPSTDTQYF
TGTGCCAGCAGTGGCCCCAAAGGTCAGCCTAGCACAGATACGCAGTATTTT
>NA|NA|TRBV9|TRBJ2-7
CASSVESGGVYEQYF
TGTGCCAGCAGCGTAGAATCAGGCGGTGTCTACGAGCAGTACTTC
>NA|NA|TRBV5-1|TRBJ2-5
CASSRVGTGYETQYF
TGCGCCAGCTCCAGGGTAGGGACGGGCTATGAGACCCAGTACTTC
>NA|NA|TRBV19|TRBJ1-2
CASSIGGALTNYGYTF
TGTGCCAGTAGTATAGGAGGGGCCCTTACTAACTATGGCTACACCTTC
>NA|NA|TRBV7-8|TRBJ2-7
CASSPGGTGYEQYF
TGTGCCAGCAGCCCTGGCGGCACGGGCTACGAGCAGTACTTC
>NA|TRBD2|TRBV7-9|TRBJ2-5
CASSSLAGGSQETQYF
TGTGCCAGCAGCTCCCTAGCGGGAGGGTCCCAAGAGACCCAGTACTTC
>NA|TRBD2|TRBV30|TRBJ2-5
CAWMTSGETQYF
TGTGCCTGGATGACTAGCGGAGAGACCCAGTACTTC
>NA|TRBD2|TRBV5-8|TRBJ2-7
CASSLTAGGPTYEQYF
TGTGCCAGCAGCTTAACAGCGGGGGGTCCAACCTACGAGCAGTACTTC
>NA|TRBD2|TRBV10-3|TRBJ2-1
CATRDVAGSTTNEQFF
TGTGCCACCCGGGACGTAGCGGGATCGACTACAAACGAGCAGTTCTTC
>many|TRBD1|TRBV13|TRBJ1-4
CASSPMAGQGDEKLFF
TGTGCCAGCAGCCCGATGGCGGGACAGGGGGACGAAAAACTGTTTTTT
>NA|NA|TRBV6-6|TRBJ2-7
CASGTAVSYEQYF
TGTGCCAGCGGGACGGCCGTCTCCTACGAGCAGTACTTC
>NA|NA|TRBV5-1|TRBJ1-1
CASSFQGTGDTEAFF
TGCGCCAGCAGCTTCCAGGGGACTGGGGACACTGAAGCTTTCTTT
>few|TRBD2|TRBV4-3|TRBJ2-3
CASSQVAGGLTSTDTQYF
TGCGCCAGCAGCCAAGTAGCGGGAGGGCTTACTAGCACAGATACGCAGTATTTT
>NA|NA|TRBV7-9|TRBJ2-1
CASSLISGSFYNEQFF
TGTGCCAGCAGCTTGATAAGCGGGTCCTTCTACAATGAGCAGTTCTTC
>NA|NA|TRBV2|TRBJ1-5
CASSGTRDFEPQHF
TGTGCCAGCAGTGGGACCCGGGATTTTGAGCCCCAGCATTTT
>NA|NA|TRBV7-9|TRBJ1-3
CASSWGHLGNTIYF
TGTGCCAGCAGCTGGGGACACCTCGGAAACACCATATATTTT
>few|NA|TRBV2|TRBJ2-7
CASSEGGAPTSYEQYF
TGTGCCAGCAGTGAGGGGGGGGCGCCTACGTCCTACGAGCAGTACTTC
>NA|NA|TRBV7-9|TRBJ2-5
CASTWYREETQYF
TGTGCCAGCACCTGGTACAGGGAAGAGACCCAGTACTTC
>NA|NA|TRBV5-1|TRBJ2-5
CASSFGGTKTQYF
TGCGCCAGCAGCTTCGGCGGGACGAAGACCCAGTACTTC
>NA|NA|TRBV6-5|TRBJ1-1
CASSQTGVNTEAFF
TGTGCCAGCAGTCAGACTGGGGTGAACACTGAAGCTTTCTTT
>NA|TRBD1|TRBV30|TRBJ2-7
CAWSGDSPPYEQYF
TGTGCCTGGAGTGGGGACAGTCCCCCCTACGAGCAGTACTTC
>NA|NA|TRBV7-9|TRBJ2-1
CASSPRTGSYNEQFF
TGTGCCAGCAGCCCTCGGACCGGTTCCTACAATGAGCAGTTCTTC
>NA|NA|TRBV28|TRBJ2-7
CASSLAGYEQYF
TGTGCCAGCTCTTTGGCAGGGTACGAGCAGTACTTC
>many|NA|TRBV19|TRBJ1-5
CASRIQNQPQHF
TGTGCCAGTCGTATACAGAATCAGCCCCAGCATTTT